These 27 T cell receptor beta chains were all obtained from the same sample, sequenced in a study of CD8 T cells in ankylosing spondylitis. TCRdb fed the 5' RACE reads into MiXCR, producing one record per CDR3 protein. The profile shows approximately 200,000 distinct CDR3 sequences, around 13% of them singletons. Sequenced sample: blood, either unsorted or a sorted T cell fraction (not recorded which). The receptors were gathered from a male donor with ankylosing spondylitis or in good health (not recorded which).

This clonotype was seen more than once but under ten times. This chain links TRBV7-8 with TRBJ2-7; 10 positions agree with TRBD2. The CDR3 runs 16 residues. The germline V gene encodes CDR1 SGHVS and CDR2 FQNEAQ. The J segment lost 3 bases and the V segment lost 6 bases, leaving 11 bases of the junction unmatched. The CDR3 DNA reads TGTGCCAGCAGTCTTAACAGACTAGCGGGTGTCTACGAGCAGTACTTC. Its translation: CASSLNRLAGVYEQYF. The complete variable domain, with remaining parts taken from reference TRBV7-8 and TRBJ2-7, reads GAGVSQSPRYKVAKRGQDVALRCDPISGHVSLFWYQQALGQGPEFLTYFQNEAQLDKSGLPSDRFFAERPEGSVSTLKIQRTQQEDSAVYLCASSLNRLAGVYEQYFGPGTRLTVT.

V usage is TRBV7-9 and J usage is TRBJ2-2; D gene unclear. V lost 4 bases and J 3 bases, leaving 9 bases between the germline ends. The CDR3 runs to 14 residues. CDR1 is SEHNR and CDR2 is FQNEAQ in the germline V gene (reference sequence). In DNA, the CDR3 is TGTGCCAGCAGCTCCCGAGCCTACACCGGGGAGCTGTTTTTT. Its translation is CASSSRAYTGELFF.

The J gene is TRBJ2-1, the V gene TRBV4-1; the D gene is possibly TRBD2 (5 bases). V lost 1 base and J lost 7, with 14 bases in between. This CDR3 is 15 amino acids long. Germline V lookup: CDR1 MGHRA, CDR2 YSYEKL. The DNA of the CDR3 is TGCGCCAGCAGCCAAGCCGAGGGAGCGAGTAATGAGCAGTTCTTC. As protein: CASSQAEGASNEQFF.

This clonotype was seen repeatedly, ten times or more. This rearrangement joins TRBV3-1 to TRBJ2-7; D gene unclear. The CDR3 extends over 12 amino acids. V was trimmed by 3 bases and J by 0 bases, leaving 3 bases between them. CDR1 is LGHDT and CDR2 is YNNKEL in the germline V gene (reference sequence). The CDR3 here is CASSHSSYEQYF. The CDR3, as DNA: TGTGCCAGCAGCCACAGCTCCTACGAGCAGTACTTC.

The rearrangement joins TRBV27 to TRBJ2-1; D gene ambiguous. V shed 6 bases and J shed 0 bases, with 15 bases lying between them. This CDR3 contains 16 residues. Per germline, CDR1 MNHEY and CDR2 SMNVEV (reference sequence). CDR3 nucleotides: TGTGCCAGCAGCACCCGTCCCCCTAGCTCCTACAATGAGCAGTTCTTC. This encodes CASSTRPPSSYNEQFF.

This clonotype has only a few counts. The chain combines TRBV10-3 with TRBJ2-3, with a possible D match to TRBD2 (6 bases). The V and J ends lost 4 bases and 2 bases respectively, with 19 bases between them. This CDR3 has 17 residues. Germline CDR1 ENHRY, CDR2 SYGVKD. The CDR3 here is CAISGWRDPLPTDTQYF. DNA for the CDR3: TGTGCCATCAGTGGTTGGCGGGACCCCCTCCCCACAGATACGCAGTATTTT.

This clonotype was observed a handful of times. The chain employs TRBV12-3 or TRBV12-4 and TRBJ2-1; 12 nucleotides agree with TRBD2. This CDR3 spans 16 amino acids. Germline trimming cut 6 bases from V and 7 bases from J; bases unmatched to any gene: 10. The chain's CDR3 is CASRPLAGGPGNEQFF. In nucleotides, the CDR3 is TGTGCCAGCAGACCCCTAGCGGGAGGGCCGGGGAATGAGCAGTTCTTC.

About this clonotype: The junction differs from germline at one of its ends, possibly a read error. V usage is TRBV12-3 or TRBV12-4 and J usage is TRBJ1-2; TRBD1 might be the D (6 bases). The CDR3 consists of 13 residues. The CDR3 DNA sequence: TGTGACAGCAGTCCCACAGGGTCGAATGGCTACACCTTC. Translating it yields CDSSPTGSNGYTF.

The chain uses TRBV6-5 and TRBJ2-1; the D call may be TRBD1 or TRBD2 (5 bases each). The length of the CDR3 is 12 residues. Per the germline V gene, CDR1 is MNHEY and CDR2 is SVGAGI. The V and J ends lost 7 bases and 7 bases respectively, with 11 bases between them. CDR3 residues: CASTGLENEQFF. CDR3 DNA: TGTGCCAGCACGGGGCTGGAGAATGAGCAGTTCTTC.

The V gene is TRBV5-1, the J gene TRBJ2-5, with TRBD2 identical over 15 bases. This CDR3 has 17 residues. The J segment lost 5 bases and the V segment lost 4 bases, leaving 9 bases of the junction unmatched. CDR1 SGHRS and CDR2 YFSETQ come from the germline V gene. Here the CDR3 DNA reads TGCGCCAGCAGCGAAGGACTAGCGGGAGGGTCCGGGGAGACCCAGTACTTC. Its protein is CASSEGLAGGSGETQYF. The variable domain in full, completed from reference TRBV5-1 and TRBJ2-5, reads KAGVTQTPRYLIKTRGQQVTLSCSPISGHRSVSWYQQTPGQGLQFLFEYFSETQRNKGNFPGRFSGRQFSNSRSEMNVSTLELGDSALYLCASSEGLAGGSGETQYFGPGTRLLVL.

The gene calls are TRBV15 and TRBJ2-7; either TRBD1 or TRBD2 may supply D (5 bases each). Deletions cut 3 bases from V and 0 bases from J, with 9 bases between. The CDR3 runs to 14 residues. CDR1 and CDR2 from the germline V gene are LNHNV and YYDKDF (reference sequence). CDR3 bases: TGTGCCACCAGCAGTTGGGGGACCTCCTACGAGCAGTACTTC. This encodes CATSSWGTSYEQYF. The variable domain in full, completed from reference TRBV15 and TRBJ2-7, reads DAMVIQNPRYQVTQFGKPVTLSCSQTLNHNVMYWYQQKSSQAPKLLFHYYDKDFNNEADTPDNFQSRRPNTSFCFLDIRSPGLGDTAMYLCATSSWGTSYEQYFGPGTRLTVT.

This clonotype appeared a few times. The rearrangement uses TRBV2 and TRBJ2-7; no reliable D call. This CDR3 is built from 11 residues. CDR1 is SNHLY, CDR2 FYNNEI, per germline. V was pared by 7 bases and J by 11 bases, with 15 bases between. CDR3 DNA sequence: TGTGCCAGCAAGGACGCGGCGAAAAAGTACTTC. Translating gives CASKDAAKKYF.

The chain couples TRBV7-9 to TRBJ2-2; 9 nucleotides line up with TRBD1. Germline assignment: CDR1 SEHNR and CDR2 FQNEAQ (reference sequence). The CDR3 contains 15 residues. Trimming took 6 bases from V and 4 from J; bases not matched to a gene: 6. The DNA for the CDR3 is TGTGCCAGCAGTCCACCGGGACAGGGCACCGGGGAGCTGTTTTTT. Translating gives CASSPPGQGTGELFF.

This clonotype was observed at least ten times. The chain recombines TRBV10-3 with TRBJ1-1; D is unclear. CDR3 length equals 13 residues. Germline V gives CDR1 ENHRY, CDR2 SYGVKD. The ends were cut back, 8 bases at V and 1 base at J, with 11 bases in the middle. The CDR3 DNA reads TGTGCCATCGAGGCGGATACGAACACTGAAGCTTTCTTT. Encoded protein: CAIEADTNTEAFF.

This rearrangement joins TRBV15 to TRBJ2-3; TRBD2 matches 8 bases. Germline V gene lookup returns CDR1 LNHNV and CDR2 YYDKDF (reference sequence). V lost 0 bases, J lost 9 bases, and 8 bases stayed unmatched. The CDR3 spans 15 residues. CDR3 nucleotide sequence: TGTGCCACCAGCAGAGACGAAGACGCGGGAGGCACGCAGTATTTT. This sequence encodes CATSRDEDAGGTQYF.

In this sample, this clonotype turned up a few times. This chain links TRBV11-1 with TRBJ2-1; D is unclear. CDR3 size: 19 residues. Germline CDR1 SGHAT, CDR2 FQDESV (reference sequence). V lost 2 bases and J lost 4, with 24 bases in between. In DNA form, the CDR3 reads TGTGCCAGCAGCTTATCTTTCCATGAAGGACCGATGTTATACAATGAGCAGTTCTTC. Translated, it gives CASSLSFHEGPMLYNEQFF.

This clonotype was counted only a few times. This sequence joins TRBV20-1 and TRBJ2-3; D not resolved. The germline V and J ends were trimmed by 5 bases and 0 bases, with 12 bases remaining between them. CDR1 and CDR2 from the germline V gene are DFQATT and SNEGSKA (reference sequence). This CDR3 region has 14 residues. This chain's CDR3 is CSARAPDSTDTQYF. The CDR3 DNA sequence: TGCAGTGCTCGCGCTCCGGATAGCACAGATACGCAGTATTTT.

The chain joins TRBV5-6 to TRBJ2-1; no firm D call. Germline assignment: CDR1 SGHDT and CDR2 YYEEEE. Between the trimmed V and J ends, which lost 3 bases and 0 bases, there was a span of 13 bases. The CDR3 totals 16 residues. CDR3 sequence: CASSWLRASSYNEQFF. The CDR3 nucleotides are TGTGCCAGCAGCTGGCTCCGGGCCAGCTCCTACAATGAGCAGTTCTTC.

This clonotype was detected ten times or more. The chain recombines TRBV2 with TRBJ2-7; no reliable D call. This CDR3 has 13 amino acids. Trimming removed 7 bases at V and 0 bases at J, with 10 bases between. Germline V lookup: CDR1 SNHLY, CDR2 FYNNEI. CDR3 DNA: TGTGCCAGCACTCTGCAGGACTCCTACGAGCAGTACTTC. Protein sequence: CASTLQDSYEQYF.

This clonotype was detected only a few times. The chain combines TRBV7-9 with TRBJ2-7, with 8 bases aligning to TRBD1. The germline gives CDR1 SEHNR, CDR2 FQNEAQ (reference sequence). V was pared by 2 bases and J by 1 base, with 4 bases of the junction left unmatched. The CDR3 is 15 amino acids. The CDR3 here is CASSLIQGASYEQYF. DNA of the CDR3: TGTGCCAGCAGCTTAATCCAGGGGGCGTCCTACGAGCAGTACTTC.

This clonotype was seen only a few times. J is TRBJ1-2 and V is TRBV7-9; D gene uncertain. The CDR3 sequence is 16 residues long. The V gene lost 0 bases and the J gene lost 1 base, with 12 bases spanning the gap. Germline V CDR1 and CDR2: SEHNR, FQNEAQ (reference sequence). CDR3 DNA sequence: TGTGCCAGCAGCTTAGCGGAGCAAGAGATTAACTATGGCTACACCTTC. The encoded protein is CASSLAEQEINYGYTF.

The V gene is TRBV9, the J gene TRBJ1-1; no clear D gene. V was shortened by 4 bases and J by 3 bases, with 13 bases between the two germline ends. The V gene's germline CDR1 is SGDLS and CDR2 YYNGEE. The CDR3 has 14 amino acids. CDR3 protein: CASSPRGKDTEAFF. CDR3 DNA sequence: TGTGCCAGCAGCCCCCGAGGGAAGGACACTGAAGCTTTCTTT.

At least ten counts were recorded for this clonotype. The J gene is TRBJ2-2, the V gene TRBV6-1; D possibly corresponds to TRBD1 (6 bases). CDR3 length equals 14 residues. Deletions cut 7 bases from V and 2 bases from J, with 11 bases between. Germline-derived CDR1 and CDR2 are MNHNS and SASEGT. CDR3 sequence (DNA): TGTGCCAGCATAGGGGACACCAACACCGGGGAGCTGTTTTTT. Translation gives CASIGDTNTGELFF.

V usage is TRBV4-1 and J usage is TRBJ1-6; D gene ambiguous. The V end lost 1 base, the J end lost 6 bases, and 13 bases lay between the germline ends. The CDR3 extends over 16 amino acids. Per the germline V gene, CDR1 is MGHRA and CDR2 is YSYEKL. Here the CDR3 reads CASSQGLRYFNSPLHF. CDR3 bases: TGCGCCAGCAGCCAAGGCCTGAGATACTTTAATTCACCCCTCCACTTT.

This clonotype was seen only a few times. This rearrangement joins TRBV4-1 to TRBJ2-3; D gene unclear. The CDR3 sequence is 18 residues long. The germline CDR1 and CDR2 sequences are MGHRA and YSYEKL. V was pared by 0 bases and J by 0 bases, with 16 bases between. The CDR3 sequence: CASSQEPTRRLSTDTQYF. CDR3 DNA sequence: TGCGCCAGCAGCCAAGAGCCTACCCGGCGGTTGAGCACAGATACGCAGTATTTT.

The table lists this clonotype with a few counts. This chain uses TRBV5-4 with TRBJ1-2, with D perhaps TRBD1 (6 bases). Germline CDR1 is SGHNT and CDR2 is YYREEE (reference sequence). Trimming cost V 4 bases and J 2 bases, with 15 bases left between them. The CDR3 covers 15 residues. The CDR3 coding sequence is TGTGCCAGCAGCCCGACGACAGGAGGGAACTATGGCTACACCTTC. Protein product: CASSPTTGGNYGYTF.

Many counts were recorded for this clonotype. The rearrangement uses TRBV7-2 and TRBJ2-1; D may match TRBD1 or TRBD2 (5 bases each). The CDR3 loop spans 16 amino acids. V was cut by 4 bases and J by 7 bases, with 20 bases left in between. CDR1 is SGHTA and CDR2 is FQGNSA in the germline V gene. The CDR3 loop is CASSSQGAARGNEQFF. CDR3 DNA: TGTGCCAGCAGCTCCCAGGGAGCGGCCCGGGGAAATGAGCAGTTCTTC.